This T cell receptor (beta chain) was recovered during a study of human T cells and chemical hapten exposure. Study background: During the approximately 23-week study period, patients had diphenylcyclopropenone applied to the scalp every week. A mostly female patient group had alopecia areata, totalis or universalis. Small pooled library volume differences mainly caused per-sample TCR yield variation.

Germline CDR1 DFQATT, CDR2 SNEGSKA (reference sequence). The CDR3 has 16 residues. V lost 5 bases and J lost 0; bases outside the gene matches: 7. This clonotype has at least ten counts. Time point denoted: patch test 1, 2 weeks after DPC sensitization. Treatment: therapeutic diphenylcyclopropenone sensitization with weekly scalp DPC. Suited to DPC and affected by alopecia, the donors ranged from 18 to 70 years old. TCRdb reanalysed the RACE reads using MiXCR and keeps one entry per CDR3 protein. Of some 79,000 distinct CDR3 sequences listed, about 7.5% are singletons. This clonotype was sampled from a woman aged 30 to 39 with alopecia areata. Some clones in this sample may be carry-over from other donors' samples. The rearrangement links TRBV20-1 to TRBJ1-6; 7 bases align to TRBD1. The sample was whole blood, taken in connection with sensitization to the hapten diphenylcyclopropenone (DPC). CDR3 sequence reads: CSADEGASSYNSPLHF. The CDR3 coding sequence is TGCAGTGCTGACGAGGGGGCGAGCTCCTATAATTCACCCCTCCACTTT.